The source of this T cell receptor (beta chain) is a study of Graves' ophthalmopathy and Graves' hyperthyroidism. Whole-study findings and limits: Sensitivity reached around 67% and specificity under 85% when the model predicted ophthalmopathy progression.

Excluded: other autoimmune disease, uncontrolled infection, pregnancy or lactation. It was from roughly 10 ml of fresh peripheral blood that the PBMCs came. The sequenced template was RNA, covering the TCR beta CDR3 region. The authors performed first-round RT-PCR with HTBI primers and then a second-round multiplex PCR. TCRdb re-called the multiplex PCR reads through MiXCR, storing one row per CDR3 protein. This table has hundreds of thousands of distinct CDR3 sequences, about 16% appearing once. This CDR3 comprises 13 residues. Trimming at V came to 3 bases and at J to 3 bases, leaving 0 bases not matched to a gene. This clonotype turned up a few times. What it binds is unknown. This CDR3 fails to terminate in the conserved phenylalanine or tryptophan, so it likely reflects a read error.

The source is a woman between 18 and 30 years old with stable Graves' hyperthyroidism. Sequencing was carried out using peripheral blood. The chain carries TRBV12-3 or TRBV12-4 and TRBJ1-1; TRBD1 agrees at 8 bases. The CDR3: CASSLTGDTEAFS. CDR3 sequence (DNA): TGTGCCAGCAGTTTGACAGGGGACACTGAAGCTTTCTCT.